The T cell receptor (beta chain) under discussion was sequenced for a study of blood T cells in healthy people across ages. Concerning this clonotype itself: A junction boundary mismatches the germline segment, possibly from a read error.

Peripheral blood, around 10 milliliters per donor, was collected. The CDR3 length is 13 residues. Per the germline V gene, CDR1 is SGHRS and CDR2 is YFSETQ. Sample-barcoded 5' priming and a J-beta primer mix drove a second PCR of about 6 to 12 cycles. Via MiXCR, TCRdb re-called the 5' RACE reads, giving one row per CDR3 protein. The table includes fewer than 950,000 distinct CDR3 sequences, about 53% detected once. J is TRBJ2-7 and V is TRBV5-1; D perhaps matches TRBD1 (5 bases). The end of the DNA fits TRBJ2-5 better, so the J call may be wrong. The sample taken for sequencing was blood. The receptor comes from a man aged 80 or over in good health. This CDR3 is CARRSDISETQYF. The CDR3 DNA sequence: TGCGCCCGCAGGTCGGACATTTCAGAGACCCAGTACTTC.